The 21 T cell receptor beta chains in this list originate from one sample, sequenced in a study of blood T cell repertoires in COVID-19. The table came from immunoSEQ multiplex PCR; TCRdb's copy has only in-frame clones and leaves some out. The table shows fewer than 350,000 clones, with roughly 90% occurring only once. Sequences were obtained from peripheral blood. Receptors originate from a woman in her 30s with COVID-19, enrolled during active disease.

The chain carries TRBV24-1 and TRBJ1-6; D gene ambiguous. V was shortened by 5 bases and J by 7 bases, with 5 bases between the two germline ends. Germline V gives CDR1 KGHDR, CDR2 SFDVKD. The CDR3 is 12 amino acids. The CDR3 DNA is TGTGCCACCAGTGTCAAAAATTCACCCCTCCACTTT. It yields the protein CATSVKNSPLHF.

This chain connects TRBV24-1 to TRBJ2-1; 7 bases map to TRBD2. Germline CDR1 is KGHDR and CDR2 is SFDVKD. J was trimmed by 1 base and V by 4 bases; bases with no gene match: 0. This CDR3 has 14 residues. CDR3 protein: CATSDGGSYNEQFF. CDR3 DNA sequence: TGTGCCACCAGTGACGGGGGGTCCTACAATGAGCAGTTCTTC.

The V gene is TRBV4-1, the J gene TRBJ1-1; maybe TRBD1 (6 bases). The V gene's germline CDR1 is MGHRA and CDR2 YSYEKL. This CDR3 region has 14 residues. Trimming removed 2 bases from V and 1 base from J, with 8 bases in between. The CDR3 nucleotides read TGCGCCAGCAGCCAAACGGACAGGAACACTGAAGCTTTCTTT. Protein sequence: CASSQTDRNTEAFF.

The chain employs TRBV7-2 and TRBJ2-5, with 9 bases lining up with TRBD2. CDR1 and CDR2 from the germline V gene are SGHTA and FQGNSA. Losses at the gene ends were 3 bases for V and 1 base for J; bases not matched to a gene: 3. The CDR3 is made up of 15 amino acids. Here the CDR3 DNA reads TGTGCCAGCAGCTTCCAGCGGGGGGCCCAAGAGACCCAGTACTTC. This translates into CASSFQRGAQETQYF.

The chain recombines TRBV2 with TRBJ2-3, with TRBD2 identical over 9 bases. This CDR3 has 15 residues. Losses at the gene ends were 6 bases for V and 0 bases for J; bases not matched to a gene: 4. CDR1 is SNHLY and CDR2 is FYNNEI in the germline V gene. The CDR3 loop reads CASSVSGGSTDTQYF. The CDR3 DNA reads as TGTGCCAGCAGCGTGAGCGGGGGGAGCACAGATACGCAGTATTTT. The full variable domain, with the rest looked up from reference TRBV2 and TRBJ2-3, is EPEVTQTPSHQVTQMGQEVILRCVPISNHLYFYWYRQILGQKVEFLVSFYNNEISEKSEIFDDQFSVERPDGSNFTLKIRSTKLEDSAMYFCASSVSGGSTDTQYFGPGTRLTVL.

This clone has just a few counts. The V call is TRBV2, the J call TRBJ1-1; D remains unclear. The germline V gene encodes CDR1 SNHLY and CDR2 FYNNEI. CDR3 length equals 14 residues. Trimming pared 1 base from V and 0 bases from J, leaving 6 bases between. The CDR3 here is CASSEDGVNTEAFF. Written as DNA, the CDR3 is TGTGCCAGCAGTGAAGACGGTGTGAACACTGAAGCTTTCTTT.

This chain links TRBV13 with TRBJ1-5; no clear D. The CDR3 has 14 residues. The V and J ends lost 8 bases and 4 bases respectively, with 15 bases between them. CDR1 and CDR2 (germline): PRHDT, FYEKMQ (reference sequence). CDR3 sequence (DNA): TGTGCCAGCGGCAGCGGGATGGGGAATCAGCCCCAGCATTTT. Protein product: CASGSGMGNQPQHF.

The rearrangement links TRBV11-2 to TRBJ2-7; D gene ambiguous. Trimming cost V 1 base and J 2 bases, with 9 bases left between them. CDR1 and CDR2 from the germline V gene are SGHAT and FQNNGV. This CDR3 contains 14 residues. CDR3 sequence reads: CASSLGGGPYEQYF. The CDR3 region has the DNA TGTGCCAGCAGCTTAGGAGGCGGTCCCTACGAGCAGTACTTC.

The V and J genes are TRBV18 and TRBJ1-6; D is possibly TRBD1 (6 bases). The germline V gene has CDR1 KGHSH and CDR2 LQKENI. The CDR3 is 15 amino acids. The V gene lost 3 bases and the J gene lost 9 bases, with 15 bases spanning the gap. CDR3 region: CASSPNVKGGSPLHF. CDR3 bases: TGTGCCAGCTCACCCAACGTCAAAGGGGGTTCACCCCTCCACTTT.

CDR3 sequence (DNA): TGTGCCAGCAGCAGAGGGGCGGGGGGGCCTTCAGATACGCAGTATTTT. Residues: CASSRGAGGPSDTQYF. The chain combines TRBV5-5 with TRBJ2-3; the match to TRBD2 covers 9 bases. The CDR3 length is 16 residues. V lost 4 bases, J lost 4 bases, and 10 bases stayed unmatched. The V gene's germline CDR1 is SGHKS and CDR2 YYEKEE (reference sequence).

The chain carries TRBV28 and TRBJ2-7, with unresolved D. V was clipped by 3 bases and J by 5 bases, with 11 bases between them. The CDR3 runs to 13 residues. Germline lookup yields CDR1 MDHEN and CDR2 SYDVKM. This CDR3 is CASSFLSGDEQYF. The DNA for the CDR3 is TGTGCCAGCAGTTTTTTATCTGGAGACGAGCAGTACTTC. The complete variable domain, with remaining parts taken from reference TRBV28 and TRBJ2-7, reads DVKVTQSSRYLVKRTGEKVFLECVQDMDHENMFWYRQDPGLGLRLIYFSYDVKMKEKGDIPEGYSVSREKKERFSLILESASTNQTSMYLCASSFLSGDEQYFGPGTRLTVT.

The chain employs TRBV28 and TRBJ2-3; no definite D call. The CDR3 loop spans 14 amino acids. CDR1 is MDHEN, CDR2 SYDVKM, per germline. The V end lost 3 bases, the J end lost 0 bases, and 7 bases lay between the germline ends. The CDR3 DNA reads as TGTGCCAGCAGTTTGAGGATTAGCACAGATACGCAGTATTTT. As protein: CASSLRISTDTQYF. The full variable domain, in which reference TRBV28 and TRBJ2-3 provide the parts outside the CDR3, is DVKVTQSSRYLVKRTGEKVFLECVQDMDHENMFWYRQDPGLGLRLIYFSYDVKMKEKGDIPEGYSVSREKKERFSLILESASTNQTSMYLCASSLRISTDTQYFGPGTRLTVL.

The chain uses TRBV28 and TRBJ2-7, with TRBD2 matching 11 bases. CDR3 length equals 15 residues. CDR1 is MDHEN and CDR2 is SYDVKM in the germline V gene. The V segment lost 5 bases and the J segment 13 bases; nucleotides outside the gene matches: 16. The CDR3, as DNA: TGTGCCAGCAGTGTTAGCGGGGGGGCTCCCTCGTTCCAATACTTC. Amino acids: CASSVSGGAPSFQYF.

The chain has TRBV5-1 and TRBJ1-6; the match to TRBD1 covers 7 bases. The CDR3 sequence is 14 residues long. Per the germline V gene, CDR1 is SGHRS and CDR2 is YFSETQ. V shed 2 bases and J 12 bases; nucleotides not matched to a gene: 8. CDR3 loop: CASSLGGASEPLHF. The CDR3 DNA sequence: TGCGCCAGCAGCTTAGGGGGCGCATCGGAACCCCTCCACTTT.

The rearrangement links TRBV4-1 to TRBJ1-2; 9 nucleotides align to TRBD1. V trimming: 0 bases; J trimming: 9 bases; junction bases outside the gene matches: 8. Germline CDR1 MGHRA, CDR2 YSYEKL. This CDR3 is 15 amino acids long. The CDR3 loop is CASSQDPNDRGSYTF. The CDR3 coding sequence is TGCGCCAGCAGCCAAGACCCAAATGACAGGGGGAGCTACACCTTC.

The genes are TRBV19 and TRBJ2-3, with D maybe TRBD2 (5 bases). The CDR3 is 15 residues long. CDR1 LNHDA and CDR2 SQIVND come from the germline V gene (reference sequence). The V gene lost 0 bases and the J gene lost 2 bases, with 9 bases spanning the gap. In nucleotides, the CDR3 is TGTGCCAGTAGTATAGATCAGAGGGACACAGATACGCAGTATTTT. Its protein product is CASSIDQRDTDTQYF. Together with reference TRBV19 and TRBJ2-3, the CDR3 gives the full variable domain: DGGITQSPKYLFRKEGQNVTLSCEQNLNHDAMYWYRQDPGQGLRLIYYSQIVNDFQKGDIAEGYSVSREKKESFPLTVTSAQKNPTAFYLCASSIDQRDTDTQYFGPGTRLTVL.

The chain uses TRBV4-1 and TRBJ1-1; D unresolved. Germline CDR1 reads MGHRA; CDR2 reads YSYEKL. The CDR3 length is 13 residues. Trimming removed 4 bases from V and 10 bases from J, with 16 bases in between. In nucleotides, the CDR3 is TGCGCCAGCAGCCCCATCAAGGCAGGTGGAGCTTTCTTT. This encodes CASSPIKAGGAFF.

In its sample, this clone was seen once. Additional DNA sequences in this sample encode the identical CDR3. This chain uses TRBV5-1 with TRBJ2-1; D unresolved. The length of the CDR3 is 15 residues. Germline V lookup: CDR1 SGHRS, CDR2 YFSETQ. V was trimmed by 0 bases and J by 0 bases, leaving 7 bases between them. CDR3 in amino acids: CASSLASSSYNEQFF. The CDR3 nucleotides read TGCGCCAGCAGCTTGGCCTCGAGCTCCTACAATGAGCAGTTCTTC. Combining the CDR3 with reference TRBV5-1 and TRBJ2-1 gives the whole variable domain KAGVTQTPRYLIKTRGQQVTLSCSPISGHRSVSWYQQTPGQGLQFLFEYFSETQRNKGNFPGRFSGRQFSNSRSEMNVSTLELGDSALYLCASSLASSSYNEQFFGPGTRLTVL.

The V call is TRBV6-5, the J call TRBJ2-3, with TRBD2 matching over 9 bases. CDR1 MNHEY and CDR2 SVGAGI come from the germline V gene. J was trimmed by 4 bases and V by 8 bases; bases with no gene match: 7. The CDR3 is 14 residues long. The CDR3 DNA sequence: TGTGCCAGCTCACTAGCGGGTCCTCCAGATACGCAGTATTTT. Amino acids: CASSLAGPPDTQYF.

J is TRBJ2-1 and V is TRBV12-3 or TRBV12-4; TRBD2 is a possible D gene (6 bases). This CDR3 region has 13 residues. With 6 bases removed from V and 5 bases from J, the gap between germline ends came to 11 bases. The CDR3 DNA follows: TGTGCCAGCAGAAGCGCGGGGCACAATGAGCAGTTCTTC. This translates into CASRSAGHNEQFF.

V gene TRBV7-6 combines with J gene TRBJ2-5; weak D call: TRBD1 (5 bases). CDR1 and CDR2 from the germline V gene are SGHVS and FNYEAQ. The CDR3 runs to 16 residues. V was cut by 1 base and J by 5 bases, with 17 bases left in between. The CDR3 region has the DNA TGTGCCAGCAGCTTAGAAGCGAAGGGGTTTGGGGAGACCCAGTACTTC. Its protein is CASSLEAKGFGETQYF.